The clone carrying this T cell receptor (beta chain) occurred a few times. Its antigen is as yet unknown. This may be a read error, as it is one base from a much larger clone. This record belongs to a study of regulatory T cells in long-lasting Graves disease. Both iRepertoire HTBI primers and Arm-PCR of CDR3 regions were used to build the TCR beta libraries. MiXCR, applied by TCRdb to the multiplex PCR reads, yields one record per CDR3 protein. The sample contains a few hundred thousand distinct CDR3 sequences, approximately 10% of which appear only once. Findings and caveats of the study: New patients shared fewer public clonotypes (about 970) than persistent patients did (around 3,000).

This sample's time point: newly diagnosed GD, antithyroid drugs for less than 3 months. PBMC RNA served as the TCR library source. The V segment lost 4 bases and the J segment 2 bases; nucleotides outside the gene matches: 5. The CDR3 spans 14 residues. CDR1 and CDR2 (germline): SNHLY, FYNNEI. These records were also assigned to another study, of T cells in Graves' hyperthyroidism and ophthalmopathy. That source notes: Patients aged 18 to 65 had newly diagnosed hyperthyroidism that had lasted under 2 months.

The starting material was peripheral blood mononuclear cells (PBMCs), obtained at new diagnosis, from a patient treated with antithyroid drugs. The V gene is TRBV2, the J gene TRBJ2-7, with 7 bases that match TRBD1. This clonotype originated in a woman aged 18-29 years with Graves disease. The CDR3 reads CASSGRGMTYEQYV. CDR3 bases: TGTGCCAGCAGTGGCAGGGGGATGACCTACGAGCAGTACGTC.